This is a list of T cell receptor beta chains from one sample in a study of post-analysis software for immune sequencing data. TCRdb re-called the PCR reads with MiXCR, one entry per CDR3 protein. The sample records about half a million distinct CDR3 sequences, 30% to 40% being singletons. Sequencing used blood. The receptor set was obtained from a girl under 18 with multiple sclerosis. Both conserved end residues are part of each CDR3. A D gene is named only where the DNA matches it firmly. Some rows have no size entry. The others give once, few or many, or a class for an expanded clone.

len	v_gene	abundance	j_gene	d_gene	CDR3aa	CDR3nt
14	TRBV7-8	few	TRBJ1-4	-	CASSLWGFSEKLFF	TGTGCCAGCAGCTTATGGGGGTTCTCCGAAAAACTGTTTTTT
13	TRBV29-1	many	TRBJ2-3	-	CSLTLTSTDTQYF	TGCAGCCTCACACTAACCAGCACAGATACGCAGTATTTT
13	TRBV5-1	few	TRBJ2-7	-	CASRADSSYEQYF	TGCGCCAGCAGAGCGGACAGTTCCTACGAGCAGTACTTC
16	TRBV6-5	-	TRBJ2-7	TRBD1	CASSYSKLDRGYEQYF	TGTGCCAGCAGTTACTCGAAGCTGGACAGGGGATACGAGCAGTACTTC
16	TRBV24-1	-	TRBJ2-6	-	CATSDSFSSGANVLTF	TGTGCCACCAGTGACAGTTTTTCCTCTGGGGCCAACGTCCTGACTTTC
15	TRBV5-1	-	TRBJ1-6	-	CASSPKGQGGSPLHF	TGCGCCAGCAGCCCGAAGGGGCAAGGAGGGTCACCCCTCCACTTT
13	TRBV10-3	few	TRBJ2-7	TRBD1	CAISENRGDEQYF	TGTGCCATCAGTGAGAACAGGGGTGACGAGCAGTACTTC
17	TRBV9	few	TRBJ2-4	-	CASSPSWRALAKNIQYF	TGTGCCAGCAGCCCCTCGTGGAGGGCTCTAGCCAAAAACATTCAGTACTTC
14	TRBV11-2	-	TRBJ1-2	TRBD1	CASSLAGTAYGYTF	TGTGCCAGCAGCTTAGCCGGGACAGCATATGGCTACACCTTC
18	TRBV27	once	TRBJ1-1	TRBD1	CASSSGPGQGATVAEAFF	TGTGCCAGCAGTTCCGGCCCGGGACAGGGGGCGACGGTGGCTGAAGCTTTCTTT
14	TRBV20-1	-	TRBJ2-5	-	CSARETGVGETQYF	TGCAGTGCTCGTGAGACAGGAGTAGGGGAGACCCAGTACTTC
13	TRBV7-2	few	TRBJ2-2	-	CASSKGQGGELFF	TGTGCCAGCAGCAAAGGCCAAGGCGGGGAGCTGTTTTTT
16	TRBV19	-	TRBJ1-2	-	CASSPRRGPLGYGYTF	TGTGCCAGTAGCCCCCGGAGAGGCCCCCTTGGCTATGGCTACACCTTC
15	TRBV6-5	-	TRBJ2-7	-	CASSGVQGTLYEQYF	TGTGCCAGCAGTGGGGTTCAGGGGACCCTCTACGAGCAGTACTTC
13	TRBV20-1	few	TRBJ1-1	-	CSAKSPGLAEAFF	TGCAGTGCGAAAAGTCCGGGGCTAGCTGAAGCTTTCTTT
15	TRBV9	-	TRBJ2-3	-	CASSPTTAAADTQYF	TGTGCCAGCAGCCCCACGACGGCAGCGGCAGATACGCAGTATTTT
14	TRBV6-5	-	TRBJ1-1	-	CASSSLGENTEAFF	TGTGCCAGCAGCTCTCTAGGGGAGAACACTGAAGCTTTCTTT
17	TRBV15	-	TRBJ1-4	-	CATSRTLTQLTNEKLFF	TGTGCCACCAGCAGAACCCTGACGCAGCTGACTAATGAAAAACTGTTTTTT
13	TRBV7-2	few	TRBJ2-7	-	CASSLRTDYEQYF	TGTGCCAGCAGCTTAAGGACAGACTACGAGCAGTACTTC
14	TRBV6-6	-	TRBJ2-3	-	CASNKGQIRDTQYF	TGTGCCAGCAATAAGGGGCAGATTCGAGATACGCAGTATTTT
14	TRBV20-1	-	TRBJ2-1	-	CSARDLRGPNEQFF	TGCAGTGCTAGAGATCTGCGGGGTCCAAATGAGCAGTTCTTC
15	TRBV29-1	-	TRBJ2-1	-	CSVGSGVPLYDEQVF	TGCAGCGTGGGATCGGGGGTTCCCCTTTACGATGAGCAGGTCTTC
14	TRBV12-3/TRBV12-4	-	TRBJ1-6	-	CASSLDPEGSPLHF	TGTGCCAGCAGTTTAGACCCAGAAGGGTCACCCCTCCACTTT
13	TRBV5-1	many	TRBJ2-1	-	CASSLSNQQKQFF	TGCGCCAGCAGCTTATCAAATCAGCAAAAGCAGTTCTTC
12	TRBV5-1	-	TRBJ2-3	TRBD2	CASGLAKDTQYF	TGCGCCAGCGGACTAGCGAAGGATACGCAGTATTTT
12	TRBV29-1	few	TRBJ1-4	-	CSGGIGTEKLFF	TGCAGCGGGGGGATAGGGACCGAAAAACTGTTTTTT
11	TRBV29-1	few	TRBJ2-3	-	CSVAQGDAQYF	TGCAGCGTTGCCCAGGGTGATGCGCAGTATTTT
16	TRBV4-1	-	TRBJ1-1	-	CASSQGPSGTMIYAFF	TGCGCCAGCAGCCAGGGCCCATCTGGGACAATGATCTACGCTTTCTTT
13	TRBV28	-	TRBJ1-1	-	CASTIRDIGQAFF	TGTGCCAGCACCATCCGGGACATCGGACAAGCTTTCTTT
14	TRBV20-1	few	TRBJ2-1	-	CSASSVAQNNEQFF	TGCAGTGCGTCATCGGTGGCTCAGAACAATGAGCAGTTCTTC
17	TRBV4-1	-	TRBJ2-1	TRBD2	CASGQGRLGLADNEQFF	TGCGCCAGCGGCCAAGGGCGGTTGGGACTAGCGGACAATGAGCAGTTCTTC
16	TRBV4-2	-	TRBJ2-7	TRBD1	CASSQAWGQGIDEQYF	TGTGCCAGCAGCCAAGCCTGGGGACAGGGAATCGACGAGCAGTACTTC
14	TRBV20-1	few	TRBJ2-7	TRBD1	CSALTGGRAYEQYF	TGCAGTGCTCTGACAGGGGGCCGCGCCTACGAGCAGTACTTC
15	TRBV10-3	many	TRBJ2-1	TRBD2	CAISDYRGGYNEQFF	TGTGCCATCAGTGATTACCGGGGGGGCTACAATGAGCAGTTCTTC
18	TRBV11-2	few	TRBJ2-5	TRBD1	CASSLGEGTGVFQETQYF	TGTGCCAGCAGCTTAGGGGAGGGGACAGGGGTCTTCCAAGAGACCCAGTACTTC
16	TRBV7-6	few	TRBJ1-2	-	CASSLGPPGDDYGYTF	TGTGCCAGCAGCTTAGGTCCCCCAGGGGACGACTATGGCTACACCTTC
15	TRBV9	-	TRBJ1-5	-	CASSVAEYSNQPQHF	TGTGCCAGCAGCGTAGCTGAATATAGCAATCAGCCCCAGCATTTT
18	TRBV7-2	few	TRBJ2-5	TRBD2	CASSSERGGLRPQETQYF	TGTGCCAGCAGCTCCGAGCGGGGGGGCCTGCGACCACAAGAGACCCAGTACTTC
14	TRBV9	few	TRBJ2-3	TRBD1	CASSGTGLPDTQYF	TGTGCCAGCAGCGGGACAGGGCTGCCAGATACGCAGTATTTT
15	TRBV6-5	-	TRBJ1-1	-	CAGSYSGGANTEAFF	TGTGCCGGCAGTTACTCTGGGGGCGCGAACACTGAAGCTTTCTTT
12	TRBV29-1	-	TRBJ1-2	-	CSVEGQKYGYTF	TGCAGCGTTGAGGGACAAAAGTATGGCTACACCTTC
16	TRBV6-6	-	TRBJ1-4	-	CASSYRGGGLNEKLFF	TGTGCCAGCAGTTATCGTGGCGGAGGACTCAACGAAAAACTGTTTTTT
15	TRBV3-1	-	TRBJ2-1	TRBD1	CASSPRPGTGSEQFF	TGTGCCAGCAGCCCCCGTCCCGGGACAGGGTCCGAGCAGTTCTTC
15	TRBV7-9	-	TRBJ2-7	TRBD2	CASSPVSGGAYEQYF	TGTGCCAGCAGCCCCGTTAGCGGGGGGGCCTACGAGCAGTACTTC
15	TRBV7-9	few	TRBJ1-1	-	CASSLQGRVNTEAFF	TGTGCCAGCAGCTTGCAGGGTCGGGTGAACACTGAAGCTTTCTTT